What follows are 13 T cell receptor beta chains derived from one specimen sequenced in a study of OX40 agonist ivuxolimab in advanced cancers. The table came from immunoSEQ multiplex PCR; TCRdb's copy has only in-frame clones and leaves some out. Of tens of thousands of clones in the sample, around four fifths were seen once. Here the sequenced sample was CD4+ or CD8+ T cells sorted from blood, taken in a trial of the OX40 agonist ivuxolimab. The receptors were gathered from an adult with an advanced solid tumor such as melanoma, head and neck, liver or kidney cancer.

The chain combines TRBV4-3 with TRBJ2-2; 8 positions match TRBD1. Germline CDR1 is LGHNA and CDR2 is YSLEER. The ends lost 0 bases at V and 6 bases at J; junction bases unmatched: 6. The CDR3 is 16 residues long. CDR3 coding DNA: TGCGCCAGCAGCCAAGATTCCCAGGGGGCCTCCGGGGAGCTGTTTTTT. Protein product: CASSQDSQGASGELFF.

The chain joins TRBV15 to TRBJ1-4; 12 bases align to TRBD1. Germline lookup yields CDR1 LNHNV and CDR2 YYDKDF (reference sequence). There are 16 residues in the CDR3. V gave up 5 bases and J gave up 3 bases; unmatched junction bases: 4. The CDR3 sequence: CATSGDRGRPNEKLFF. The CDR3 DNA reads TGTGCCACCAGCGGGGACAGGGGGCGGCCTAATGAAAAACTGTTTTTT.

This clone was seen only a few times. J is TRBJ1-2 and V is TRBV5-6; D ambiguous. The germline V gene has CDR1 SGHDT and CDR2 YYEEEE. CDR3 length: 12 amino acids. V was cut by 4 bases and J by 7 bases, with 11 bases left in between. CDR3 protein: CASSLPSGGYTF. The CDR3 nucleotides are TGTGCCAGCAGCCTACCATCTGGTGGCTACACCTTC.

This sequence joins TRBV4-1 and TRBJ2-7; D is undetermined. V was cut by 0 bases and J by 0 bases, with 6 bases left in between. The CDR3 sequence is 14 residues long. Germline CDR1 is MGHRA and CDR2 is YSYEKL. CDR3 coding DNA: TGCGCCAGCAGCCAAGACCCGAGCTCCTACGAGCAGTACTTC. It encodes CASSQDPSSYEQYF.

This clone showed up just a few times. The chain uses TRBV7-2 and TRBJ2-6; D ambiguous. V lost 3 bases to trimming and J lost 2 bases, with 5 bases between them. CDR3 length: 14 residues. Per the germline V gene, CDR1 is SGHTA and CDR2 is FQGNSA. Here the CDR3 reads CASSFRTGANVLTF. DNA for the CDR3: TGTGCCAGCAGCTTTAGGACTGGGGCCAACGTCCTGACTTTC.

This clone was recorded a few times. CDR3 nucleotide sequence: TGCAGCGTGGTTCCCCCCACAGATACGCAGTATTTT. Translated: CSVVPPTDTQYF. V gene TRBV29-1 combines with J gene TRBJ2-3; D uncertain. V lost 6 bases, J lost 2 bases, and 9 bases lay in between. This CDR3 is 12 amino acids long. From germline, CDR1 is SQVTM and CDR2 ANQGSEA.

The CDR3 loop is CASSLALGNSPLHF. In DNA, the CDR3 is TGCGCCAGCAGCTTGGCCTTGGGGAATTCACCCCTCCACTTT. The chain links TRBV5-1 to TRBJ1-6; D uncertain. The CDR3 has 14 amino acids. Between the trimmed V and J ends, which lost 0 bases and 7 bases, there was a span of 8 bases. Germline CDR1 SGHRS, CDR2 YFSETQ.

The chain joins TRBV20-1 to TRBJ2-7; TRBD1 might be the D (5 bases). V was trimmed by 2 bases and J by 3 bases, leaving 5 bases between them. Germline CDR1 is DFQATT and CDR2 is SNEGSKA (reference sequence). The length of the CDR3 is 11 residues. CDR3 nucleotide sequence: TGCAGTGCTAGACAGGGCTACGAGCAGTACTTC. This sequence encodes CSARQGYEQYF.

In its sample, this clone was seen a few times. The rearrangement links TRBV7-9 to TRBJ1-5; possibly TRBD1 for D (5 bases). V lost 6 bases and J lost 3, with 9 bases in between. CDR1 SEHNR and CDR2 FQNEAQ come from the germline V gene (reference sequence). The CDR3 runs to 13 residues. CDR3 DNA: TGTGCCAGCAGGGGGGAAGACAATCAGCCCCAGCATTTT. Translation gives CASRGEDNQPQHF.

The chain carries TRBV6-1 and TRBJ1-4; D ambiguous. V was clipped by 7 bases and J by 4 bases, with 16 bases between them. In germline, CDR1 is MNHNS, CDR2 SASEGT. This CDR3 contains 15 residues. DNA of the CDR3: TGTGCCAGCACCCCAAGGTCGGCTTATAATGAAAAACTGTTTTTT. This sequence encodes CASTPRSAYNEKLFF.

The chain links TRBV18 to TRBJ2-1; D is perhaps TRBD1 (6 bases). This CDR3 is built from 14 residues. Germline CDR1 and CDR2: KGHSH and LQKENI. V lost 3 bases to trimming and J lost 9 bases, with 15 bases between them. The CDR3, as DNA: TGTGCCAGCTCACCGGGGGCAGGGAGAAGTGAGCAGTTCTTC. Protein product: CASSPGAGRSEQFF.

The chain has TRBV10-3 and TRBJ1-1, with a tentative D call TRBD1 (5 bases). CDR1 and CDR2 (germline): ENHRY, SYGVKD. This CDR3 is 13 amino acids long. V lost 5 bases and J 4 bases, leaving 11 bases between the germline ends. CDR3 in amino acids: CAISRDLGTEAFF. The CDR3 DNA is TGTGCCATCAGTCGGGACCTCGGCACTGAAGCTTTCTTT.

As for this clone: Other nucleotide sequences from this sample produce the same CDR3. The chain has TRBV19 and TRBJ1-5; TRBD1 might be the D (5 bases). Germline-derived CDR1 and CDR2 are LNHDA and SQIVND (reference sequence). The V end was cut by 1 base, the J end by 0 bases, with 7 bases between. The CDR3 has 15 amino acids. CDR3 sequence: CASSIGGYSNQPQHF. CDR3 nucleotide sequence: TGTGCCAGTAGTATAGGGGGGTATAGCAATCAGCCCCAGCATTTT.